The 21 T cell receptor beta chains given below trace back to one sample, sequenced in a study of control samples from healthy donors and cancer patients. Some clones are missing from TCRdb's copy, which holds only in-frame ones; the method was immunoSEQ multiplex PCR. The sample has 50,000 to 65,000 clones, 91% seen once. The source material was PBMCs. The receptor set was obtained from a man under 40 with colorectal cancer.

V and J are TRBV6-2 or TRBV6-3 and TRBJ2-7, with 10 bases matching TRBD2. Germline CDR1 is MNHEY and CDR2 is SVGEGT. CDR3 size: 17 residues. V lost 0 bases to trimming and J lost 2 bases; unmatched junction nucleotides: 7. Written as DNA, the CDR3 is TGTGCCAGCAGTTACTCTAGCGGGGGGCTGCTCACCTACGAGCAGTACTTC. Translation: CASSYSSGGLLTYEQYF.

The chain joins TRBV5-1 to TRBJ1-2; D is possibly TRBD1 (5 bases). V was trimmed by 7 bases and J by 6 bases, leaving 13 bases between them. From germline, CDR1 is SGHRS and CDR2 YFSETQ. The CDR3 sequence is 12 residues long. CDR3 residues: CASAGTQHGYTF. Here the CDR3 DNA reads TGCGCCAGCGCCGGGACCCAACATGGCTACACCTTC. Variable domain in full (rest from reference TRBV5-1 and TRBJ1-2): KAGVTQTPRYLIKTRGQQVTLSCSPISGHRSVSWYQQTPGQGLQFLFEYFSETQRNKGNFPGRFSGRQFSNSRSEMNVSTLELGDSALYLCASAGTQHGYTFGSGTRLTVV.

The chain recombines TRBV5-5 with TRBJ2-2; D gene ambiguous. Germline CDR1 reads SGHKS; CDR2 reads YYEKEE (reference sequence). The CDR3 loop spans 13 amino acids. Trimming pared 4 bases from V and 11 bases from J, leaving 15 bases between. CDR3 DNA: TGTGCCAGCAGCCTCATCGACCACGACGAGCTGTTTTTT. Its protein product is CASSLIDHDELFF.

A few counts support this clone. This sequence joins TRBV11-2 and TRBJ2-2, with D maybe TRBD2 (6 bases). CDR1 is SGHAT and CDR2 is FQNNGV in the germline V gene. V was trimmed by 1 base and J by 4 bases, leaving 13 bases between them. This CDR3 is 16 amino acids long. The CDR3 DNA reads TGTGCCAGCAGCTTAGGGCGGGGAACAAGCACCGGGGAGCTGTTTTTT. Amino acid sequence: CASSLGRGTSTGELFF.

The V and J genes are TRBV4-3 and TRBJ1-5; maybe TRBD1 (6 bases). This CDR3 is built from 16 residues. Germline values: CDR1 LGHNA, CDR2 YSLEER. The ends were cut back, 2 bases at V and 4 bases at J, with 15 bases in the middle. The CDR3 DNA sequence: TGCGCCAGCAGCCAAATACTACAGGGAGAAAATCAGCCCCAGCATTTT. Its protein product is CASSQILQGENQPQHF.

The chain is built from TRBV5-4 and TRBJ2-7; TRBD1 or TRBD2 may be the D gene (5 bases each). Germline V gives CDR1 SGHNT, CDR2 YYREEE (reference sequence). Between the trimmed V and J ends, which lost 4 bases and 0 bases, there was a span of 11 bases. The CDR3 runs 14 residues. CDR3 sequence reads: CASSPGPSSYEQYV. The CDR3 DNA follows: TGTGCCAGCAGCCCGGGACCCTCCTCCTACGAGCAGTACGTC.

This chain's CDR3 is CASSPRLPGSNTGELFF. The CDR3 bases are TGTGCCAGCTCACCACGTCTGCCGGGTTCGAACACCGGGGAGCTGTTTTTT. This sequence joins TRBV18 and TRBJ2-2; D is unclear. The CDR3 sequence is 17 residues long. Germline assignment: CDR1 KGHSH and CDR2 LQKENI. The ends were cut back, 1 base at V and 0 bases at J, with 12 bases in the middle.

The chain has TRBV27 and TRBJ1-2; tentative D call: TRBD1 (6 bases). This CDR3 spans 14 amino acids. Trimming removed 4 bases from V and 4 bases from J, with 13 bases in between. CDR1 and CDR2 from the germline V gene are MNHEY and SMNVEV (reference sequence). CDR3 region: CASSYTGTAYGYTF. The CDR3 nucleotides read TGTGCCAGCAGTTACACAGGGACGGCCTATGGCTACACCTTC.

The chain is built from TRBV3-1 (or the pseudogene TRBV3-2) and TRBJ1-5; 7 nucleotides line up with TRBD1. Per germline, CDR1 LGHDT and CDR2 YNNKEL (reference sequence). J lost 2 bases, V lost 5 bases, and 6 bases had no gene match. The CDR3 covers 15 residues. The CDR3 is CASSKTGIGNQPQHF. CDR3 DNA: TGTGCCAGCAGCAAGACAGGGATTGGCAATCAGCCCCAGCATTTT.

DNA for the CDR3: TGTGCCAGCAGTACGACAGGGGATACTGAAGCTTTCTTT. Protein sequence: CASSTTGDTEAFF. The J gene is TRBJ1-1, the V gene TRBV2; TRBD1 agrees at 8 bases. CDR3 length equals 13 residues. V dropped 5 bases and J dropped 5; count of bases not matched to a gene: 4. From germline, CDR1 is SNHLY and CDR2 FYNNEI.

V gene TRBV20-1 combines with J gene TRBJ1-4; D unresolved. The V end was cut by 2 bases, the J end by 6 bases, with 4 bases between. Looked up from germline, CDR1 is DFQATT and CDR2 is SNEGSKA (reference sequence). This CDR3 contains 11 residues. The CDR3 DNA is TGCAGTGCTAGATCATATGAAAAACTGTTTTTT. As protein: CSARSYEKLFF.

CDR3 amino acids: CASSLGPGRNGYEQYF. CDR3 coding DNA: TGCGCCAGCAGCTTGGGACCGGGACGGAACGGGTACGAGCAGTACTTC. The chain joins TRBV5-1 to TRBJ2-7; D is tentatively TRBD1 or TRBD2 (5 bases each). Per germline, CDR1 SGHRS and CDR2 YFSETQ. Trimming stripped 0 bases from V and 4 bases from J, with 17 bases between. The CDR3 length is 16 residues.

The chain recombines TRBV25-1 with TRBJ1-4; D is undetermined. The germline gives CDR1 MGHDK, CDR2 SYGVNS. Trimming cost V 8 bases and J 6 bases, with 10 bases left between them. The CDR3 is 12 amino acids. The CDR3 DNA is TGTGCCAGCCAACTCTCCTATGAAAAACTGTTTTTT. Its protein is CASQLSYEKLFF.

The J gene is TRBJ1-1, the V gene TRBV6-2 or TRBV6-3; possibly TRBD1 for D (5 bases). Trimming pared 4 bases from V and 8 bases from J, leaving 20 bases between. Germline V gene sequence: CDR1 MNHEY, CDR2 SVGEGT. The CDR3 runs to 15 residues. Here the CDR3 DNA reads TGTGCCAGCAGTTTCTTAACCGAGGTCGGGGGGGAAGCTTTCTTT. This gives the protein CASSFLTEVGGEAFF.

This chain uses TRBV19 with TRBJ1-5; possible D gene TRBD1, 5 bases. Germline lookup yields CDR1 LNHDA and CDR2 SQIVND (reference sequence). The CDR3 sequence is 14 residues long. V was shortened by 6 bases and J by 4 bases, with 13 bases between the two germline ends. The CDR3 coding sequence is TGTGCCAGTAGCGATGACAGCTCTAATCAGCCCCAGCATTTT. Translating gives CASSDDSSNQPQHF.

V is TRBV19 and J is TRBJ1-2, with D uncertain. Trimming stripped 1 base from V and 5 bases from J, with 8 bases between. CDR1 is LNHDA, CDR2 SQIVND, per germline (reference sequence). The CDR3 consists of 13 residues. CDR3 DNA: TGTGCCAGTAGTATAGGGCGGCAGTATGGCTACACCTTC. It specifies CASSIGRQYGYTF.

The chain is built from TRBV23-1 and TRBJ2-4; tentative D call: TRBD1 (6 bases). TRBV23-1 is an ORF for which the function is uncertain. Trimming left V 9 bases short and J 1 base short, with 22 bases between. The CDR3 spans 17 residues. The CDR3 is CASFKGERITAKNIQYF. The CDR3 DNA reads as TGCGCCAGTTTCAAGGGGGAGCGCATTACTGCCAAAAACATTCAGTACTTC.

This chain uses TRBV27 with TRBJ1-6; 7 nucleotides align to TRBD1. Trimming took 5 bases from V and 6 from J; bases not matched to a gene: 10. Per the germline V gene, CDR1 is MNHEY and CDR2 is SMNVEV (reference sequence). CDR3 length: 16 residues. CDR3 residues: CASSPNHRGVNSPLHF. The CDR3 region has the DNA TGTGCCAGCAGTCCTAACCACAGGGGAGTTAATTCACCCCTCCACTTT.

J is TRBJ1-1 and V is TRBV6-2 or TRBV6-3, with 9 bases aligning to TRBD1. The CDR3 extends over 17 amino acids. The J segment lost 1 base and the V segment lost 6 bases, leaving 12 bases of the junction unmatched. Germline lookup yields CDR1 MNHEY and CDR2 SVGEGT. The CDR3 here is CASSLITGGGKNTEAFF. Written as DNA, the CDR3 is TGTGCCAGCAGCCTGATCACAGGGGGCGGGAAGAACACTGAAGCTTTCTTT.

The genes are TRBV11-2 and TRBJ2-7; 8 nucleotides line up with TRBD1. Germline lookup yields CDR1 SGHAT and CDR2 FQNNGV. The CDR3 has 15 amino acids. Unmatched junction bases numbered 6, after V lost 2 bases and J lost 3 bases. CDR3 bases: TGTGCCAGCAGCTTAACCGACAGGGGAAACTACGAGCAGTACTTC. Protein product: CASSLTDRGNYEQYF.

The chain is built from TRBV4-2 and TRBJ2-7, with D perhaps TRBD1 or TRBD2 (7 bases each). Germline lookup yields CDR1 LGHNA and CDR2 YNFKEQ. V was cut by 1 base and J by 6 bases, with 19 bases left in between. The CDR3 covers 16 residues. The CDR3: CASSQVGREGAREQYF. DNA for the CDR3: TGTGCCAGCAGCCAAGTTGGTAGGGAGGGGGCGCGCGAGCAGTACTTC.